The sequence of this T cell receptor beta chain was determined in a study of blood T cells in healthy people across ages (dated by TCRdb to between 2014 and 2017). For context, the study as a whole: In model experiments, template switching captured roughly one uniquely barcoded TCR beta cDNA molecule for every two T cells. The study measured age-related changes in TCR beta repertoire diversity using deep sequencing normalized with unique cDNA molecular identifiers. Four age groups were formed from the donors: young (average 16 years), middle-aged (roughly 38), aged (about 68) and long-lived (around 82). Using the same blood draw, the study looked at two additional independent replicas of 1 million unique cDNA reads for two donors, one aged 18 to 30 and the other aged 80 or older. The paper's findings and limits, for the study overall: Compared with the aged group, more naive CD4+ T cells, fewer expanded clones and increased TCR diversity were shown by the long-lived group, suggesting age selection. Estimates of total diversity based on one million sequenced T cells were considered lower bounds and underestimates. As age increased, observed TCR beta diversity per million T cells dropped in a roughly linear way, and a significant reduction was already evident by age 40. The percentage of naive T cells measured by flow cytometry correlated strongly with observed TCR beta diversity. Because profiling used bulk unsorted PBMCs, naive and antigen-experienced compartments could not be compared conclusively. Because the CMV infection status of the donors was unknown, age-related changes in expanded clonotypes may potentially have been confounded.

The donors were under 40 Caucasian individuals from Russia, aged roughly 6 to 100 years, who were systemically healthy. Each donor gave around 9.9 milliliters of peripheral blood, collected into EDTA-treated Vacutainer tubes. Ficoll-Paque density-gradient centrifugation was used to isolate PBMCs, with at least 6.5 million per sample. Trizol reagent was used to extract total RNA from PBMCs, with at least 5.5 micrograms per sample. Naive CD45RAhigh/CD27high T cell percentages were measured by flow cytometry on a PBMC aliquot from every donor. Via the germline V gene (reference sequence), CDR1 is MNHNY and CDR2 SVGAGI. Trimming takes 4 bases off V and 3 bases off J; junction bases not matched to a gene: 4. The CDR3 contains 16 residues, cysteine and phenylalanine counted. The retained sequence is limited to the CDR3, 48 bases, with the frame set at the first base. This clonotype turned up a few times. The clone's antigen remains unknown. It has no much larger one-base neighbor in the sample; base qualities were not kept.

The library was built by means of 5' RACE. The sequencing machine was an Illumina HiSeq 2500. A second PCR of about 6 to 11 cycles was performed with a sample-barcoded 5' primer and a J-beta primer mix. A unique molecular identifier was introduced onto each TCR beta cDNA molecule by a template-switch 5' adaptor carrying 12 random nucleotides. Each sample yielded at least 2.5 million CDR3-containing paired-end reads. First-strand cDNA synthesis was performed from all RNA using the Mint cDNA synthesis kit, with priming by a TRBC-specific oligonucleotide. Following uracil-DNA glycosylase treatment, all cDNA underwent a first 18-cycle PCR with the universal primers M1SS and BC2_uni_R. On the study's bioinformatics: Each sample was normalized by randomly selecting 1 million high-quality reads, each carrying a distinct molecular identifier. Instead of being binned into consensus sequences, reads with shared molecular identifiers were discarded. MiTCR, run with a Q25 quality threshold and the strictest error-elimination algorithm, handled CDR3 identification, clonotype clustering and error correction. A nonparametric unseen species model using Euler transformation provided a lower-bound estimate of total TCR beta diversity. In-frame beta chains were kept once TCRdb had trimmed the public reads at Q25 with fastp and called clones with MiXCR. Every CDR3 protein is listed once, alongside the most common genes and DNA of its rows. The authors' filters were not applied to this entry. A total of about 570,000 distinct CDR3 sequences appear in this sample, about 25% of them only once. The ten most abundant clones make up 3% to 4.5% of the sample.

The same specimen was also included in a second study, on T cells of mothers and their children. The second publication reports: The donors were nine systemically healthy Caucasian individuals, made up of three mothers and their six children. cDNA synthesis used all of the extracted RNA, with approximately 1.4 ug of RNA in each 15 ul reaction. In the second PCR, the M1S primer added sample barcodes and 2-4 random nucleotides. More than 8 million TCR beta CDR3 reads were obtained from each mother, and millions of reads were obtained from each child. Thymic selection similarly shapes TCR recombination output in related and unrelated pairs, with minor effect from inherited differences. Normalized repertoire overlap was always found to be slightly, but never significantly, higher in related mother-child pairs than in unrelated mother-child pairs. Persistent microchimeric T cell clones were not detected, at a sensitivity of roughly 100 clones per million clonotypes. In the study, deep NGS was used to compare the TCR beta repertoires of mothers and children, and features distinguishing related mother-child pairs from unrelated individuals were sought. The mean age was 40 +/- 4 years for the mothers and approximately 11 +/- 4 years for the children. After adapter ligation was performed with NEBNext reagents, the libraries were sequenced on an Illumina HiSeq 2000 with 100+100 nt paired-end reads. Mother and child libraries were prepared a month apart and sequenced in separate runs to prevent cross-contamination. Each donor had between roughly 450,000 and 2,100,000 distinct TCR beta clonotypes identified. Naive TCR beta clonotypes were estimated from low-frequency clonotypes matched to each donor's FACS-determined naive share, without sorting.

This TCR was recovered from a boy aged 2 to 9 in good health. The rearranged chain carries TRBV6-6 and TRBJ2-3; 13 bases in between match TRBD2. Sequenced: blood. For the CDR3, the sequence is CASSFLTSGRTDTQYF. The DNA is TGTGCCAGCAGTTTCCTGACTAGCGGGAGGACAGATACGCAGTATTTT.